This T cell receptor beta chain was retrieved from a study of human T cells and chemical hapten exposure. Documented time point: pre-sensitization, week 0. Noted treatment: therapeutic diphenylcyclopropenone sensitization with weekly scalp DPC. This clonotype occurred a few times. Its cognate antigen is unknown. Points from the study as a whole: Positive correlation was observed between PT1 expanded TCR counts and patch test score.

The study's library attached unique molecular identifiers to single cDNA molecules. TCRdb called the RACE reads again in MiXCR, with one record for every CDR3 protein. The data hold 60,000 to 70,000 distinct CDR3 sequences, with around 9.9% observed a single time. The sequence was collected from a woman in her fifties or sixties with alopecia areata. Some clones in this sample may be carry-over from other donors' samples. Sequencing used whole blood, obtained in connection with sensitization to the hapten diphenylcyclopropenone (DPC).

CDR3 protein: CASSSGAVNTEAFF. The CDR3 DNA reads TGCGCCAGCAGCTCGGGGGCAGTGAACACTGAAGCTTTCTTT. The chain couples TRBV5-1 to TRBJ1-1, with D perhaps TRBD1 (6 bases). Between the trimmed V and J ends, which lost 3 bases and 0 bases, there was a span of 9 bases. Germline V gene sequence: CDR1 SGHRS, CDR2 YFSETQ. The CDR3 has 14 residues.